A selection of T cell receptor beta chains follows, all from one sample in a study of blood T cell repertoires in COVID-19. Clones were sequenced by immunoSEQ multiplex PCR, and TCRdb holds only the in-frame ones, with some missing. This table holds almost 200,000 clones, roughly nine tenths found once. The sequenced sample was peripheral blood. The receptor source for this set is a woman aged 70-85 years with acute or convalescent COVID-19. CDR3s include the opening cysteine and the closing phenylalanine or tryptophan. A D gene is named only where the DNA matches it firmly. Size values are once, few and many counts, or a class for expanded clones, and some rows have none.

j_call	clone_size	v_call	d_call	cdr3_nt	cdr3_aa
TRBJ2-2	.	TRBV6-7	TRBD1	TGTGCCAGCAGTACCCTGGGACAGGGGAAAATTAACGGGGAGCTGTTTTTT	CASSTLGQGKINGELFF
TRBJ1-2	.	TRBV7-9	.	TGTGCCAGCAGCTTATCGGGGGGTGGCTACACCTTC	CASSLSGGGYTF
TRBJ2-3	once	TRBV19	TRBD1	TGTGCCACCTCCGGGACAGGGAGAGATACGCAGTATTTT	CATSGTGRDTQYF
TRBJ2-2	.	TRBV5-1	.	TGCGCCAGCAGACCAGGGCAATTAACCGGGGAGCTGTTTTTT	CASRPGQLTGELFF
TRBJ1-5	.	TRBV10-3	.	TGTGCCATCAGTGAGTCGAATACATCGCGAACGAGGGAGCCCCAGCATTTT	CAISESNTSRTREPQHF
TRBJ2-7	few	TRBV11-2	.	TGTGCCAGCAGCCCGCTCGCGAACGAGCAGTACTTC	CASSPLANEQYF
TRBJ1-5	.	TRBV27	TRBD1	TGTGCCAGCAGTTTATCAGGGGGCCGCAATCAGCCCCAGCATTTT	CASSLSGGRNQPQHF
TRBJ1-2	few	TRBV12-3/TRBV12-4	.	TGTGCCAGCAGAGGACAGCCTTACTATGGCTACACCTTC	CASRGQPYYGYTF
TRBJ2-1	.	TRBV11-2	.	TGTGCCAGCAGCTTAGACTGGGGGCGTTCGGATGAGCAGTTCTTC	CASSLDWGRSDEQFF
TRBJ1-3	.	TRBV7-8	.	TGTGCCAGCACCCCGTTTCCCGGAAACACCATATATTTT	CASTPFPGNTIYF
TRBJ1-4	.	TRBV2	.	TGTGCCAGCAGAAACAGGCCCAATAATGAAAAACTGTTTTTT	CASRNRPNNEKLFF
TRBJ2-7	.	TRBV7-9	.	TGTGCCAGCAGCTCGTCAGGGTGGAACTACGAGCAGTACTTC	CASSSSGWNYEQYF
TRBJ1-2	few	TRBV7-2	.	TGTGCCAGCAGCTCCGGGGTGGGGGGCTATGGCTACACCTTC	CASSSGVGGYGYTF
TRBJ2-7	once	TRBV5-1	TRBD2	TGCGCCAGCGGGTTGGGACTAGCGGGAGAATTAGGGTACTTC	CASGLGLAGELGYF
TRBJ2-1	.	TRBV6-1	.	TGTGCCAGCAGTGAAAGGGGCGGGGCAACCTACAATGAGCAGTTCTTC	CASSERGGATYNEQFF
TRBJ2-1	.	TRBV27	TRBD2	TGTGCCAGCAGTTCCATAGCGGGAGGTCACAATGAGCAGTTCTTC	CASSSIAGGHNEQFF
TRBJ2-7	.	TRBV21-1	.	TGTGCCAGCATCAAATTAGAGTACGAGCAGTACTTC	CASIKLEYEQYF
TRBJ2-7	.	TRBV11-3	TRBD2	TGTGCCAGCAGCAAGACTACGCGGCGGGGGATTGACGAGCAGTACTTC	CASSKTTRRGIDEQYF
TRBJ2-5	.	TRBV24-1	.	TGTGCCACCAACAGTGATCTCGGAAAGACCCAGTACTTC	CATNSDLGKTQYF
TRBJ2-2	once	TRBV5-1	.	TGCGCCAGCAGCTTCGACAGACTTAACACCGGGGAGCTGTTTTTT	CASSFDRLNTGELFF